The sequence of this T cell receptor beta chain was determined in a study of cytomegalovirus exposure and HLA in healthy donors. Vbeta (60) and Jbeta (13) primers were used in the PCR. Clones were sequenced by immunoSEQ multiplex PCR, and TCRdb holds only the in-frame ones, with some missing. Reported are 90,000 to 100,000 clones; the ten largest clones contain 3.4%. The germline CDR1 and CDR2 sequences are MNHEY and SVGAGI. This CDR3 contains 13 residues. The germline V and J ends were trimmed by 0 bases and 7 bases, with 9 bases remaining between them. The clonotype was recovered from a woman aged 25-40 years in good health and CMV-seronegative. Source material: PBMCs. The gene calls are TRBV6-5 and TRBJ1-2; D is ambiguous. This CDR3 is CASSYSSHRGYTF. Written as DNA, the CDR3 is TGTGCCAGCAGTTACTCGAGTCACCGTGGCTACACCTTC.